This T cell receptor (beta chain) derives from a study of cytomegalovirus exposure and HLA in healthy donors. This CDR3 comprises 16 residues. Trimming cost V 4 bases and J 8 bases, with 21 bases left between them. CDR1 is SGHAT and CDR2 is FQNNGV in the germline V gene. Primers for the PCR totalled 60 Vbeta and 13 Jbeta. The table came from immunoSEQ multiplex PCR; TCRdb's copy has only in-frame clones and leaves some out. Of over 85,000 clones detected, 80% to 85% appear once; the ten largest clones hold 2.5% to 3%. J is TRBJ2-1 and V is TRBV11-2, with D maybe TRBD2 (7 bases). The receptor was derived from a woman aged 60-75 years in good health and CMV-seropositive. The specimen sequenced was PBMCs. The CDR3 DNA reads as TGTGCCAGCAGCTCCTGGGGGGGCGTGGGGATCGATGAGCAGTTCTTC. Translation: CASSSWGGVGIDEQFF.